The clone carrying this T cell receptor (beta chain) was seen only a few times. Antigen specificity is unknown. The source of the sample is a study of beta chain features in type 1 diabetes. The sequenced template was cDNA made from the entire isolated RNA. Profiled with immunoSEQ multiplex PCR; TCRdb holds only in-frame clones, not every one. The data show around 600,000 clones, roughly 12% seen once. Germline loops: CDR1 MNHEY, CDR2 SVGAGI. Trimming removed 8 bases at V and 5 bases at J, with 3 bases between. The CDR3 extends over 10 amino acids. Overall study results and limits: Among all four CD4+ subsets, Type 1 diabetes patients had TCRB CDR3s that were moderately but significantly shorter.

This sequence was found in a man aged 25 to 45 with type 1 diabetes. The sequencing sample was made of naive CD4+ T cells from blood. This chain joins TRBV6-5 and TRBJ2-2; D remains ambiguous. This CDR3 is CASGTGELFF. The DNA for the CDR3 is TGTGCCAGCGGGACCGGGGAGCTGTTTTTT.